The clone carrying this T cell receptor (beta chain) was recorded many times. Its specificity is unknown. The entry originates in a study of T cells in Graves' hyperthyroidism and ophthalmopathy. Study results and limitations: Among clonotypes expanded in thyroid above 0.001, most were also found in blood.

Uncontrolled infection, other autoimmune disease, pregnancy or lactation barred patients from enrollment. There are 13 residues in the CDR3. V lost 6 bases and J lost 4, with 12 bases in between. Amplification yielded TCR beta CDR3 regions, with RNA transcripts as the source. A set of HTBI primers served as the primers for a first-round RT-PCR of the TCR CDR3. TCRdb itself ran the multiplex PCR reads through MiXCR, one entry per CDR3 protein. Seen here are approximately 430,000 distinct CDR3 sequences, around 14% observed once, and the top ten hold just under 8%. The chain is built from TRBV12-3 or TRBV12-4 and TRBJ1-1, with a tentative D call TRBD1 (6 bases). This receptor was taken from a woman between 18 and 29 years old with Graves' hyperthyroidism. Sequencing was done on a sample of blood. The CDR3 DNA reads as TGTGCCAGCAGCCCAGGGGCGGGCACTGAAGCTTTCTTT. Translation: CASSPGAGTEAFF.